In its sample, the clone carrying this T cell receptor (beta chain) was seen once. MiXCR, applied by TCRdb to the PCR reads, yields one record per CDR3 protein. The sample has approximately 10,000 distinct CDR3 sequences, roughly half seen once. The record originates from a study of tumor-infiltrating lymphocytes in oesophageal squamous cell carcinoma. The CDR3 runs to 15 residues. The V end lost 5 bases, the J end lost 0 bases, and 8 bases lay between the germline ends. The V gene's germline CDR1 is SGHVT and CDR2 SQSDAQ. The rearrangement joins TRBV7-4 to TRBJ2-6; D possibly corresponds to TRBD1 (5 bases). The TCR was taken from a female donor with esophageal squamous cell carcinoma. The sequenced sample consisted of esophageal tumor tissue. The CDR3 nucleotides read TGTGCCAGCAGCCAGGGCTACTCTGGGGCCAACGTCCTGACTTTC. As protein: CASSQGYSGANVLTF.